Here is one T cell receptor (beta chain) with its context. The count of this clone is one. Its specific antigen is unknown. Per-base quality was not reported, and no clone a single base away is much larger than it. The data were obtained in a study of blood T cell repertoires in COVID-19 (dated by TCRdb to the early 2020s). Background for the entire study: Collaborator samples came from the United States, Italy and Spain and covered acute and convalescent phases of COVID-19. The repertoires were made available in a free public database intended to serve as a resource for research on the immune response to SARS-CoV-2. The prospective study material was composed of cDNA or gDNA derived from T cells, B-cell-depleted T cells, or PBMCs. Subjects who had been exposed to COVID-19, were actively infected with it, or had recovered from it provided the deeply sampled blood TCRbeta repertoires that made up the dataset. The samples were drawn from two sources: the first 160 participants of the ongoing ImmuneRACE study, and fewer than 1,500 subjects contributed by 6 global collaborators. HLA class I and class II types, where available, came from metadata supplied by the sample provider rather than from assay-based typing. A de-identified subject ID, COVID-19 status, age in years and sex were almost always included in the sample metadata.

Participants in the prospective study were enrolled through a virtual design, were aged about 18 to 100 years, and lived in approximately 24 United States geographic areas. In the prospective study, participants were assigned to cohorts based on the clinical history participants reported in a screening survey and a study questionnaire. Each participant in the prospective study had whole blood, serum and a nasopharyngeal or oropharyngeal swab collected by mobile phlebotomists. Additional blood draws and questionnaires over an approximately 2-month period could optionally be provided by prospective study participants. Before DNA extraction, blood samples from the prospective study were shipped at room temperature or frozen. The immunoSEQ Assay, a bias-controlled multiplex PCR, was used to amplify TCRbeta CDR3 regions from genomic DNA. As for the original processing: The number of nucleated cells in each sample was estimated by amplification of reference gene primers within the assay. To quantify the absolute abundance of each unique TCRbeta CDR3 rearrangement, sequence reads were collapsed and filtered. For each sample, productive Simpson clonality was calculated as the square root of Simpson's diversity index over productive rearrangements. What TCRdb holds here is the immuneACCESS table cut down to in-frame rearrangements. Part of the clones is not present; checked against another copy, under half of the missing clones reflect an unresolved V gene, and the others are unexplained. Clone size and V and J calls were adopted from that table, with D and trimming inferred from the DNA. The sample yields about 200,000 clones; approximately 86% were counted once. The ten largest clones capture approximately 4.7% of the sample.

The CDR3 goes from the cysteine to the phenylalanine over 17 residues. Only the CDR3 DNA is retained, 51 bases long and in frame from the first base. The germline V gene provides CDR1 MNHEY and CDR2 SVGEGT. V drops 8 bases and J drops 0 bases, leaving 20 bases in between. General findings and caveats noted by the study authors: The quantity of clinical and demographic metadata differed by source and by participant and was supplied without curation.

Rearrangement joined TRBV6-2 or TRBV6-3 to TRBJ1-5; a tentative D match to TRBD1 spans 6 bases. Sequenced sample: PBMCs or T cells enriched from blood (not recorded which). The source is a woman between 55 and 75 years old with acute COVID-19. The sequenced DNA: TGTGCCAGCGGCCGGGACACCGGACCAAATAGCAATCAGCCCCAGCATTTT. Translated, it reads CASGRDTGPNSNQPQHF.